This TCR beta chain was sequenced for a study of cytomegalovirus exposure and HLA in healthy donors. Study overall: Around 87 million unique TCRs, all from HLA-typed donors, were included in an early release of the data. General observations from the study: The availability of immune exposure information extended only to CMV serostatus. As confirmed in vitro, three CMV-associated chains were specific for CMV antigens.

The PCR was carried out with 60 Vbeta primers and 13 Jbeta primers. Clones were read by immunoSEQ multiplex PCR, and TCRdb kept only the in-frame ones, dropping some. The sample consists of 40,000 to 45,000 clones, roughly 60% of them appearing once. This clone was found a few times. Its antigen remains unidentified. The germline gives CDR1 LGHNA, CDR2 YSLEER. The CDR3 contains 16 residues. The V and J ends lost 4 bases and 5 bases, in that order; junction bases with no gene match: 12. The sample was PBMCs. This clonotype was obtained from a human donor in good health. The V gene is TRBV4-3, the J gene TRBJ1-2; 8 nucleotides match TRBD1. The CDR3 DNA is TGCGCCAGCAGCCGAGACACCGGACAGGGTCGGTATGGCTACACCTTC. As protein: CASSRDTGQGRYGYTF.